These 24 T cell receptor beta chains were all obtained from the same sample, sequenced in a study of human T cells and chemical hapten exposure. TCRdb used MiXCR to reprocess the RACE reads, holding one entry per CDR3 protein. Of 75,000 to 90,000 distinct CDR3 sequences listed, under 14% are singletons. The sample's time point: patch test 3, about 24 weeks after DPC sensitization. Treatment: therapeutic diphenylcyclopropenone sensitization with weekly scalp DPC. The sample here was whole blood, taken in connection with sensitization to the hapten diphenylcyclopropenone (DPC). Source of these receptors: a woman aged 50 to 65 with alopecia areata. Some clones in this sample may be carry-over from other donors' samples.

CDR3 sequence: CASSPDPGQGGLNYGYTF. Written as DNA, the CDR3 is TGCGCCAGCAGCCCAGACCCCGGACAGGGGGGGCTTAACTATGGCTACACCTTC. The chain joins TRBV4-1 to TRBJ1-2; 10 bases are a match to TRBD1. Germline assignment: CDR1 MGHRA and CDR2 YSYEKL. This CDR3 is built from 18 residues. With V trimmed by 4 bases and J by 1 base, 12 bases remained unmatched.

The chain employs TRBV28 and TRBJ1-2, with D tentatively TRBD1 (5 bases). Germline lookup yields CDR1 MDHEN and CDR2 SYDVKM. The CDR3 is 13 amino acids. Deletions cut 2 bases from V and 8 bases from J, with 12 bases between. CDR3 sequence reads: CASSLGGKEGYTF. The CDR3 DNA reads TGTGCCAGCAGTTTAGGGGGGAAGGAGGGCTACACCTTC.

This clonotype showed up many times. The rearrangement links TRBV5-1 to TRBJ2-1; either TRBD1 or TRBD2 may supply D (6 bases each). CDR1 is SGHRS, CDR2 YFSETQ, per germline. The CDR3 loop spans 13 amino acids. V lost 0 bases and J lost 12, with 13 bases in between. The CDR3 bases are TGCGCCAGCAGCTTGGACGTACAGGGAGGGCAGTTCTTC. This encodes CASSLDVQGGQFF. The full variable domain, completed using reference TRBV5-1 and TRBJ2-1, is KAGVTQTPRYLIKTRGQQVTLSCSPISGHRSVSWYQQTPGQGLQFLFEYFSETQRNKGNFPGRFSGRQFSNSRSEMNVSTLELGDSALYLCASSLDVQGGQFFGPGTRLTVL.

Only a few counts were recorded for this clonotype. This chain links TRBV20-1 with TRBJ2-6; D unclear. This CDR3 is built from 12 residues. The germline gives CDR1 DFQATT, CDR2 SNEGSKA (reference sequence). V shed 1 base and J shed 4 bases, with 2 bases lying between them. The CDR3 here is CSARAGANVLTF. Written as DNA, the CDR3 is TGCAGTGCTAGAGCGGGGGCCAACGTCCTGACTTTC.

This sequence joins TRBV6-5 and TRBJ2-7, with TRBD2 identical over 7 bases. The CDR3 totals 11 residues. The V gene's germline CDR1 is MNHEY and CDR2 SVGAGI. Trimming removed 10 bases from V and 2 bases from J; junction bases left unmatched: 2. The CDR3 protein is CATGGAYEQYF. CDR3 sequence (DNA): TGTGCCACTGGGGGGGCCTACGAGCAGTACTTC.

The V and J genes are TRBV30 and TRBJ2-1; 10 bases are a match to TRBD2. Per the germline V gene, CDR1 is GTSNPN and CDR2 is SVGIG (reference sequence). The V gene end was trimmed by 3 bases and the J gene end by 3 bases; junction bases not matched to a gene: 5. The CDR3 length is 15 residues. The CDR3 DNA is TGTGCCTGGAGCGGAACTAGCGGGAACTACAATGAGCAGTTCTTC. This codes for CAWSGTSGNYNEQFF.

With respect to this clonotype: One junction end does not reproduce the germline sequence, and a read error may be involved. The chain is built from TRBV7-2 and TRBJ2-6; TRBD1 aligns across 7 bases. The germline V gene has CDR1 SGHTA and CDR2 FQGNSA. This CDR3 is built from 15 residues. The CDR3 DNA sequence: TGTGCCAGCAGCTCGACAGGGCAAGGGGCCAACGCCCTGACTTTC. Translation: CASSSTGQGANALTF.

This sequence joins TRBV5-1 and TRBJ1-3, with TRBD1 identical over 8 bases. The junction had 2 bases not matched to a gene; V was cut back by 2 bases and J by 4 bases. Germline loops: CDR1 SGHRS, CDR2 YFSETQ. This CDR3 comprises 14 residues. CDR3 sequence reads: CASSFGQGGNTIYF. The CDR3 bases are TGCGCCAGCAGCTTTGGACAGGGAGGAAACACCATATATTTT.

V gene TRBV14 combines with J gene TRBJ2-7, with a weak D call TRBD2 (8 bases). V lost 4 bases and J lost 7, with 29 bases in between. Germline CDR1 reads SGHDN; CDR2 reads FVKESK. The CDR3 loop spans 18 amino acids. CDR3 residues: CASSPGTARAGGRGEQYF. CDR3 coding DNA: TGTGCCAGCAGCCCCGGGACAGCACGCGCGGGAGGACGCGGGGAGCAGTACTTC.

Many counts were recorded for this clonotype. The chain is built from TRBV29-1 and TRBJ2-1; D remains unclear. The CDR3 is made up of 12 amino acids. V was cut by 6 bases and J by 5 bases, with 11 bases left in between. Per the germline V gene, CDR1 is SQVTM and CDR2 is ANQGSEA. The CDR3 reads CSVRPRDNEQFF. CDR3 nucleotides: TGCAGCGTGAGACCCCGGGACAATGAGCAGTTCTTC.

This clonotype was seen ten or more times. The chain has TRBV2 and TRBJ2-1; the match to TRBD2 covers 10 bases. With V trimmed by 9 bases and J by 8 bases, 10 bases remained unmatched. Per germline, CDR1 SNHLY and CDR2 FYNNEI. The CDR3 has 14 amino acids. DNA for the CDR3: TGTGCCAGGTCGGGACTAGCGAGGGGCGATGAGCAGTTCTTC. Its translation: CARSGLARGDEQFF.

This clonotype was seen repeatedly, ten times or more. The J gene is TRBJ2-5, the V gene TRBV5-1; 7 bases are a match to TRBD2. In germline, CDR1 is SGHRS, CDR2 YFSETQ. This CDR3 is 16 amino acids long. The V segment lost 3 bases and the J segment 6 bases; nucleotides outside the gene matches: 14. CDR3 sequence (DNA): TGCGCCAGCAGCTCTGAACGCCAGGGAGGGCGGCAGACCCAGTACTTC. Residues: CASSSERQGGRQTQYF.

Worth noting for this clonotype: It may be a read error: a sequence one base away is much more abundant. Here the CDR3 omits its conserved ending phenylalanine or tryptophan, so a read error is the likely source. The chain is built from TRBV20-1 and TRBJ2-7; weak D call: TRBD1 (5 bases). V gave up 3 bases and J gave up 5 bases, with 14 bases separating them. Germline-derived CDR1 and CDR2 are DFQATT and SNEGSKA (reference sequence). The CDR3 contains 13 residues. The CDR3: CSASPYQGNEQYL. Here the CDR3 DNA reads TGCAGTGCTAGTCCTTATCAGGGAAACGAGCAGTACCTC.

The chain joins TRBV15 to TRBJ1-1; the D is unclear. Germline CDR1 reads LNHNV; CDR2 reads YYDKDF (reference sequence). Trimming took off 1 base at V and 1 base at J, with 10 bases between the two ends. This CDR3 is 15 amino acids long. CDR3: CATSRGRPPNTEAFF. CDR3 nucleotides: TGTGCCACCAGCAGAGGAAGGCCGCCGAACACTGAAGCTTTCTTT.

This clonotype has ten or more counts. The CDR3 DNA is TGTGCCAGCAGCCCCAGGACTAGCGGCACGTACAATGAGCAGTTCTTC. It encodes CASSPRTSGTYNEQFF. This chain connects TRBV9 to TRBJ2-1, with 10 bases that match TRBD2. Germline V gives CDR1 SGDLS, CDR2 YYNGEE. The CDR3 spans 16 residues. V shed 4 bases, J shed 4 bases, and the junction held 8 bases outside the gene matches.

This clonotype was seen repeatedly, ten times or more. The chain uses TRBV6-2 or TRBV6-3 and TRBJ2-2; TRBD2 matches 10 bases. V lost 5 bases to trimming and J lost 5 bases; unmatched junction nucleotides: 8. The germline CDR1 and CDR2 sequences are MNHEY and SVGEGT. This CDR3 region has 16 residues. CDR3 DNA: TGTGCCAGCAGTACCGGGCTAGCGGGAGTGACCGGGGAGCTGTTTTTT. Translating it yields CASSTGLAGVTGELFF.

The sample holds many counts of this clonotype. The chain combines TRBV6-5 with TRBJ2-1, with 8 bases identical to TRBD1. Germline lookup yields CDR1 MNHEY and CDR2 SVGAGI. This CDR3 is built from 12 residues. Trimming at V came to 10 bases and at J to 3 bases, leaving 2 bases not matched to a gene. In DNA, the CDR3 is TGTGCCACCGGGACAGGCTACAATGAGCAGTTCTTC. Amino acid sequence: CATGTGYNEQFF.

At least ten counts were recorded for this clonotype. This chain links TRBV20-1 with TRBJ2-5, with D maybe TRBD2 (6 bases). The CDR3 has 14 residues. Trimming shortened V by 3 bases and J by 2 bases, and 13 bases separated the two germline ends. CDR1 and CDR2 from the germline V gene are DFQATT and SNEGSKA (reference sequence). The CDR3 DNA reads as TGCAGTGCTAGCGGGGGTGCCTCTCAAGAGACCCAGTACTTC. Translated: CSASGGASQETQYF.

This clonotype has ten or more counts. V gene TRBV6-1 combines with J gene TRBJ1-1; D perhaps matches TRBD1 (5 bases). This CDR3 is 13 amino acids long. CDR1 MNHNS and CDR2 SASEGT come from the germline V gene. Deletions cut 2 bases from V and 4 bases from J, with 8 bases between. The CDR3 coding sequence is TGTGCCAGCAGTGAACGGCAGGGCACTGAAGCTTTCTTT. Its translation is CASSERQGTEAFF.

The genes are TRBV6-2 or TRBV6-3 and TRBJ2-5, with no clear D. Trimming cost V 0 bases and J 2 bases, with 10 bases left between them. CDR3 length: 15 amino acids. CDR1 is MNHEY and CDR2 is SVGEGT in the germline V gene. The CDR3 nucleotides read TGTGCCAGCAGTTACTCCTCAGCGCAACAAGAGACCCAGTACTTC. This sequence encodes CASSYSSAQQETQYF.

This clonotype was picked up many times. The V gene is TRBV18, the J gene TRBJ2-7; possible D gene TRBD2, 6 bases. Germline V lookup: CDR1 KGHSH, CDR2 LQKENI. The CDR3 loop spans 17 amino acids. Trimming took off 2 bases at V and 2 bases at J, with 19 bases between the two ends. CDR3 in DNA: TGTGCCAGCTCACCAAAGGAACCTTCGGGACTCGCCTACGAGCAGTACTTC. It specifies CASSPKEPSGLAYEQYF.

This clonotype occurred a few times. The rearrangement uses TRBV29-1 and TRBJ2-1, with a weak D call TRBD2 (6 bases). In germline, CDR1 is SQVTM, CDR2 ANQGSEA. This CDR3 has 10 amino acids. Trimming pared 7 bases from V and 8 bases from J, leaving 9 bases between. CDR3 region: CSAGSYEQFF. In DNA, the CDR3 is TGCAGCGCCGGGAGTTATGAGCAGTTCTTC.

V and J are TRBV29-1 and TRBJ2-7; 9 nucleotides agree with TRBD1. The CDR3 has 13 residues. In germline, CDR1 is SQVTM, CDR2 ANQGSEA. With V trimmed by 7 bases and J by 6 bases, 10 bases remained unmatched. The CDR3 nucleotides are TGCAGCGCCGCCGAGACAGGGGGTGGCGAGCAGTACTTC. Its translation is CSAAETGGGEQYF.

This chain uses TRBV24-1 with TRBJ1-1; D not certain. Trimming removed 4 bases from V and 3 bases from J, with 14 bases in between. CDR3 length: 15 residues. Germline V gene lookup returns CDR1 KGHDR and CDR2 SFDVKD. CDR3 DNA sequence: TGTGCCACCAGTGACGCAAACGGACGATACACTGAAGCTTTCTTT. Encoded protein: CATSDANGRYTEAFF.